One and the same sample provided the 13 T cell receptor beta chains below, sequenced in a study of shared clonotypes between healthy human individuals (dated by TCRdb to 2018 to 2021). Receptor libraries were prepared by the immunoSEQ multiplex PCR assay. TCRdb re-hosts the immuneACCESS table, in-frame sequences only. Its copies lack some clones; in the studies checked, an unresolved V gene accounts for under half of them, and the cause for the rest is not known. The sample yields 2.3 million or so clones; approximately 93% were counted once. The ten largest clones add up to about 0.39% of the sample. The material sequenced was naive CD4+ T cells from PBMCs. The meaning of the sample's cell subset or site label: CD45RA+ positively selected. The receptors originated from a man younger than 35 in good health. Some clones in this sample may be carry-over from other donors' samples.

V usage is TRBV18 and J usage is TRBJ1-1; 7 nucleotides line up with TRBD1. J gave up 0 bases and V 4 bases, and 8 bases lay outside the gene matches. The CDR3 runs to 16 residues. CDR1 and CDR2 (germline): KGHSH, LQKENI. CDR3 residues: CASSLGQAPMNTEAFF. CDR3 bases: TGTGCCAGCTCACTCGGACAGGCGCCTATGAACACTGAAGCTTTCTTT.

The chain carries TRBV6-6 and TRBJ1-5, with 8 bases lining up with TRBD1. The germline V gene has CDR1 MNHNY and CDR2 SVGAGI (reference sequence). This CDR3 is 15 amino acids long. V was clipped by 7 bases and J by 6 bases; unmatched bases: 11. CDR3 in DNA: TGTGCCAGCACCGGAGGACAGGGCGCGGGTCAGCCCCAGCATTTT. Translation: CASTGGQGAGQPQHF.

J is TRBJ2-3 and V is TRBV19; TRBD2 matches at 13 bases. The germline V gene encodes CDR1 LNHDA and CDR2 SQIVND (reference sequence). V shed 5 bases and J 6 bases; nucleotides not matched to a gene: 2. This CDR3 is built from 14 residues. The CDR3 is CASSVTSGRDTQYF. As DNA, the CDR3 is TGTGCCAGTAGTGTGACTAGCGGGAGGGATACGCAGTATTTT.

The chain recombines TRBV28 with TRBJ2-7; a weak D match, TRBD2 (5 bases). Germline V gives CDR1 MDHEN, CDR2 SYDVKM. Trimming shortened V by 4 bases and J by 3 bases, and 13 bases separated the two germline ends. The CDR3 is 14 residues long. The CDR3 bases are TGTGCCAGCAGTTCTTGGACTGGGAACTACGAGCAGTACTTC. Translating gives CASSSWTGNYEQYF.

The gene calls are TRBV4-1 and TRBJ2-1, with 7 positions matching TRBD1. The ends lost 1 base at V and 4 bases at J; junction bases unmatched: 7. Per germline, CDR1 MGHRA and CDR2 YSYEKL. The CDR3 is made up of 16 amino acids. CDR3 DNA sequence: TGCGCCAGCAGCCAAGGTTGGGACAGAGTTTACAATGAGCAGTTCTTC. It specifies CASSQGWDRVYNEQFF.

This chain links TRBV7-9 with TRBJ2-3; 8 bases fit TRBD1. The V gene end was trimmed by 6 bases and the J gene end by 4 bases; junction bases not matched to a gene: 0. CDR3 length: 12 amino acids. The germline gives CDR1 SEHNR, CDR2 FQNEAQ (reference sequence). The CDR3 here is CASRQGADTQYF. The CDR3 region has the DNA TGTGCCAGCAGACAGGGGGCAGATACGCAGTATTTT. The full variable domain, in which reference TRBV7-9 and TRBJ2-3 provide the parts outside the CDR3, is DTGVSQNPRHKITKRGQNVTFRCDPISEHNRLYWYRQTLGQGPEFLTYFQNEAQLEKSRLLSDRFSAERPKGSFSTLEIQRTEQGDSAMYLCASRQGADTQYFGPGTRLTVL.

V usage is TRBV2 and J usage is TRBJ2-1, with D perhaps matching TRBD1 (5 bases). Trimming pared 7 bases from V and 2 bases from J, leaving 12 bases between. The CDR3 sequence is 14 residues long. Per germline, CDR1 SNHLY and CDR2 FYNNEI. Here the CDR3 DNA reads TGTGCCAGCACCGGACACGGGCCCTACAATGAGCAGTTCTTC. Translating gives CASTGHGPYNEQFF.

This chain links TRBV28 with TRBJ2-5; D is unresolved. From germline, CDR1 is MDHEN and CDR2 SYDVKM. CDR3 length equals 15 residues. V was clipped by 5 bases and J by 4 bases, with 17 bases between them. The CDR3 DNA reads TGTGCCAGCAGTCCGTCTCAGACCCTCGCAGAGACCCAGTACTTC. This sequence encodes CASSPSQTLAETQYF.

This clone was observed once. The sample holds other DNA sequences that translate to the same CDR3. The chain recombines TRBV5-1 with TRBJ2-5; D may correspond to TRBD1 or TRBD2 (5 bases each). Between the trimmed V and J ends, which lost 2 bases and 5 bases, there was a span of 10 bases. The CDR3 is 13 amino acids. CDR1 is SGHRS and CDR2 is YFSETQ in the germline V gene. The CDR3 reads CASSLPGAETQYF. Written as DNA, the CDR3 is TGCGCCAGCAGCTTACCCGGGGCCGAGACCCAGTACTTC.

The genes are TRBV6-1 and TRBJ1-4; no reliable D call. The CDR3 length is 14 residues. Germline V gives CDR1 MNHNS, CDR2 SASEGT. Trimming removed 0 bases at V and 3 bases at J, with 5 bases between. Here the CDR3 reads CASSEATANEKLFF. In DNA form, the CDR3 reads TGTGCCAGCAGTGAAGCCACAGCTAATGAAAAACTGTTTTTT.

Written as DNA, the CDR3 is TGCGCCAGCAGCCAAGTCTGGACTTCCCATGAGCAGTTCTTC. Translation gives CASSQVWTSHEQFF. The chain couples TRBV4-1 to TRBJ2-1; tentatively, D is TRBD2 (5 bases). Trimming left V 1 base short and J 8 bases short, with 12 bases between. Germline-derived CDR1 and CDR2 are MGHRA and YSYEKL. The CDR3 length is 14 residues.

This clone was found once. The chain has TRBV5-1 and TRBJ1-1; TRBD1 matches 8 bases. Trimming took 5 bases from V and 1 from J; bases not matched to a gene: 7. The CDR3 length is 15 residues. Germline CDR1 and CDR2: SGHRS and YFSETQ. The CDR3 reads CASRSNRGTNTEAFF. The CDR3 nucleotides are TGCGCCAGCAGGTCGAACAGGGGGACGAACACTGAAGCTTTCTTT.

CDR3 loop: CASSSLAGVYEQYF. In DNA form, the CDR3 reads TGTGCCAGCAGTTCACTAGCGGGAGTTTACGAGCAGTACTTC. This chain links TRBV27 with TRBJ2-7; 11 bases match TRBD2. Germline lookup yields CDR1 MNHEY and CDR2 SMNVEV (reference sequence). J was trimmed by 4 bases and V by 4 bases; bases with no gene match: 3. The CDR3 length is 14 residues.